A single sample is the source of the 26 T cell receptor beta chains below, sequenced in a study of T cell repertoires in cytomegalovirus infection. TCRdb re-analysed the reads in MiXCR, keeping a single row per CDR3 protein. The sample shows roughly 300,000 distinct CDR3 sequences, roughly 25% of them seen only once. Specimen: PBMCs. Receptors were obtained from a human donor in good health (CMV status not recorded). Some clones in this sample may be carry-over from other donors' samples.

This chain uses TRBV5-5 with TRBJ2-7; tentatively, D is TRBD2 (6 bases). The CDR3 has 11 residues. Between the trimmed V and J ends, which lost 2 bases and 11 bases, there was a span of 11 bases. The germline gives CDR1 SGHKS, CDR2 YYEKEE (reference sequence). The CDR3 DNA is TGTGCCAGCAGCTTCGCGAGGGAGGAGTACTTC. This sequence encodes CASSFAREEYF. The variable domain in full, completed from reference TRBV5-5 and TRBJ2-7, reads DAGVTQSPTHLIKTRGQQVTLRCSPISGHKSVSWYQQVLGQGPQFIFQYYEKEERGRGNFPDRFSARQFPNYSSELNVNALLLGDSALYLCASSFAREEYFGPGTRLTVT.

The rearrangement uses TRBV19 and TRBJ1-2, with 11 bases identical to TRBD1. The CDR3 contains 15 residues. After removal of 5 bases from V and 4 bases from J, the junction contained 6 bases not matched to a gene. In germline, CDR1 is LNHDA, CDR2 SQIVND (reference sequence). The chain's CDR3 is CASSSGTGGVYGYTF. The CDR3 bases are TGTGCCAGTAGTTCCGGGACAGGGGGTGTCTATGGCTACACCTTC.

In its sample, this clonotype was seen a few times. V usage is TRBV7-8 and J usage is TRBJ2-7; D unclear. Germline lookup yields CDR1 SGHVS and CDR2 FQNEAQ. V lost 5 bases to trimming and J lost 0 bases, with 11 bases between them. This CDR3 region has 14 residues. CDR3 in DNA: TGTGCCAGCAGCCCGGATAGGCCCTCCTACGAGCAGTACTTC. Translation: CASSPDRPSYEQYF.

V is TRBV7-6 and J is TRBJ2-1; 13 nucleotides match TRBD2. CDR1 SGHVS and CDR2 FNYEAQ come from the germline V gene. The CDR3 runs 16 residues. V lost 5 bases, J lost 7 bases, and 8 bases stayed unmatched. The CDR3: CASSPLLAGGGNEQFF. DNA of the CDR3: TGTGCCAGCAGCCCCTTACTAGCGGGGGGGGGTAATGAGCAGTTCTTC. The complete variable domain, with remaining parts taken from reference TRBV7-6 and TRBJ2-1, reads GAGVSQSPRYKVTKRGQDVALRCDPISGHVSLYWYRQALGQGPEFLTYFNYEAQQDKSGLPNDRFSAERPEGSISTLTIQRTEQRDSAMYRCASSPLLAGGGNEQFFGPGTRLTVL.

This clonotype was counted many times. This chain joins TRBV2 and TRBJ2-3; D may be TRBD2 (5 bases). Trimming removed 3 bases at V and 2 bases at J, with 9 bases between. The CDR3 is 14 residues long. The germline V gene encodes CDR1 SNHLY and CDR2 FYNNEI. The CDR3 nucleotides read TGTGCCAGCAGTGACAACCGGGACACAGATACGCAGTATTTT. Protein: CASSDNRDTDTQYF.

This rearrangement joins TRBV6-5 to TRBJ1-1; possibly TRBD1 for D (6 bases). With 3 bases removed from V and 1 base from J, the gap between germline ends came to 9 bases. Germline lookup yields CDR1 MNHEY and CDR2 SVGAGI. The CDR3 is 14 amino acids. The CDR3 protein is CASSYADRNTEAFF. CDR3 nucleotide sequence: TGTGCCAGCAGTTATGCGGACAGGAACACTGAAGCTTTCTTT.

The chain recombines TRBV6-6 with TRBJ1-1; D is unresolved. The CDR3 is 15 residues long. The germline V gene has CDR1 MNHNY and CDR2 SVGAGI (reference sequence). Trimming removed 4 bases at V and 1 base at J, with 13 bases between. Here the CDR3 DNA reads TGTGCCAGCAGTTCGACACCCTCCTGGAACACTGAAGCTTTCTTT. Amino acid sequence: CASSSTPSWNTEAFF.

V and J are TRBV12-3 or TRBV12-4 and TRBJ2-7; a weak D match, TRBD1 (5 bases). V was trimmed by 8 bases and J by 3 bases, leaving 14 bases between them. This CDR3 spans 13 amino acids. Here the CDR3 reads CASLTSTDYEQYF. In DNA, the CDR3 is TGTGCCAGCCTAACCTCGACAGACTACGAGCAGTACTTC.

CDR3 residues: CASGLGLGEQYF. CDR3 nucleotide sequence: TGTGCTAGTGGTTTGGGGCTTGGGGAGCAGTACTTC. The chain carries TRBV12-5 and TRBJ2-7, with no clear D. The V and J ends lost 1 base and 7 bases respectively, with 8 bases between them. This CDR3 contains 12 residues. The germline gives CDR1 LGHNT, CDR2 FRNRAP. Drawing the rest from reference TRBV12-5 and TRBJ2-7, the complete variable domain is DARVTQTPRHKVTEMGQEVTMRCQPILGHNTVFWYRQTMMQGLELLAYFRNRAPLDDSGMPKDRFSAEMPDATLATLKIQPSEPRDSAVYFCASGLGLGEQYFGPGTRLTVT.

J is TRBJ2-2 and V is TRBV15, with 9 bases that match TRBD2. The germline V gene has CDR1 LNHNV and CDR2 YYDKDF (reference sequence). This CDR3 region has 15 residues. Losses at the gene ends were 1 base for V and 6 bases for J; bases not matched to a gene: 3. CDR3 DNA sequence: TGTGCCACCAGCAGAGCTGCGGGAGGGGCCGGGGAGCTGTTTTTT. Encoded protein: CATSRAAGGAGELFF.

The chain recombines TRBV7-2 with TRBJ1-1; tentatively, D is TRBD1 (6 bases). The CDR3 length is 15 residues. Germline-derived CDR1 and CDR2 are SGHTA and FQGNSA. The V end was cut by 5 bases, the J end by 2 bases, with 15 bases between. The CDR3: CASSQPTDRNTEAFF. CDR3 nucleotide sequence: TGTGCCAGCAGCCAACCGACGGACAGAAACACTGAAGCTTTCTTT.

This clonotype was seen many times. The genes are TRBV11-3 and TRBJ1-1; 8 nucleotides align to TRBD1. V lost 5 bases and J lost 12; bases outside the gene matches: 8. The germline CDR1 and CDR2 sequences are SGHNT and YENEEA. The CDR3 length is 12 residues. The CDR3 DNA is TGTGCCAGCAGCGGTGACAGGGGTCGAACTTTCTTT. The encoded protein is CASSGDRGRTFF.

This clonotype was seen a handful of times. This chain joins TRBV28 and TRBJ1-5; D uncertain. Germline V gene lookup returns CDR1 MDHEN and CDR2 SYDVKM. The CDR3 spans 13 residues. Trimming took 6 bases from V and 4 from J, leaving 10 bases between them. The CDR3 protein is CASRYSENQPQHF. The CDR3 nucleotides read TGTGCCAGCAGATACAGTGAGAATCAGCCCCAGCATTTT.

The V and J genes are TRBV12-3 or TRBV12-4 and TRBJ2-7; D may correspond to TRBD1 or TRBD2 (7 bases each). V lost 5 bases and J lost 5, with 19 bases in between. The CDR3 runs 15 residues. Here the CDR3 reads CASSPNRGAGDEQYF. CDR3 nucleotide sequence: TGTGCCAGCAGTCCCAACAGGGGCGCGGGGGACGAGCAGTACTTC.

A few counts support this clonotype. The chain uses TRBV7-2 and TRBJ2-7; 11 nucleotides align to TRBD2. The CDR3 has 15 amino acids. V was pared by 5 bases and J by 3 bases, with 6 bases of the junction left unmatched. The germline V gene encodes CDR1 SGHTA and CDR2 FQGNSA. The CDR3 nucleotides are TGTGCCAGCAGCCGAACTAGCGGGAGTCTCTACGAGCAGTACTTC. Its protein product is CASSRTSGSLYEQYF.

The J gene is TRBJ1-1, the V gene TRBV7-8, with no clear D. Trimming left V 5 bases short and J 3 bases short, with 16 bases between. CDR1 and CDR2 from the germline V gene are SGHVS and FQNEAQ. The CDR3 has 15 residues. CDR3 amino acids: CASSLSGSDDTEAFF. CDR3 coding DNA: TGTGCCAGCAGCCTCTCCGGTTCCGATGACACTGAAGCTTTCTTT.

The genes are TRBV29-1 and TRBJ1-2; the D gene is possibly TRBD1 (6 bases). V dropped 0 bases and J dropped 7 bases, with 12 bases sitting between them. Germline-derived CDR1 and CDR2 are SQVTM and ANQGSEA. CDR3 length equals 13 residues. CDR3 coding DNA: TGCAGCGTTGAAGAACAGGGTACCGCTGGCTACACCTTC. This translates into CSVEEQGTAGYTF. The full variable domain, completed using reference TRBV29-1 and TRBJ1-2, is SAVISQKPSRDICQRGTSLTIQCQVDSQVTMMFWYRQQPGQSLTLIATANQGSEATYESGFVIDKFPISRPNLTFSTLTVSNMSPEDSSIYLCSVEEQGTAGYTFGSGTRLTVV.

V usage is TRBV28 and J usage is TRBJ1-5; a possible D gene is TRBD1 (5 bases). Germline-derived CDR1 and CDR2 are MDHEN and SYDVKM. The CDR3 has 17 residues. The germline V and J ends were trimmed by 4 bases and 12 bases, with 28 bases remaining between them. The CDR3 region is CASSSSAGWTPSGLQHF. Here the CDR3 DNA reads TGTGCCAGCAGTTCATCTGCAGGTTGGACACCTTCGGGGCTCCAGCATTTT.

This clonotype has a handful of counts. CDR3 coding DNA: TGTGCCAGCAGGACGGATCCGAGCTCCTACGAGCAGTACTTC. The encoded protein is CASRTDPSSYEQYF. The chain joins TRBV6-2 or TRBV6-3 to TRBJ2-7; no definite D call. The ends were cut back, 6 bases at V and 0 bases at J, with 12 bases in the middle. CDR1 MNHEY and CDR2 SVGEGT come from the germline V gene. This CDR3 is built from 14 residues.

A note on this clonotype: A much bigger clone sits one base away, suggesting this may be a read error. J is TRBJ2-1 and V is TRBV7-3; no reliable D call. The germline V gene has CDR1 SGHTA and CDR2 FQGTGA. There are 12 residues in the CDR3. For the CDR3, the DNA is TGTGCCAGAAGCTTGGTCAGTACTGAGCAGTTCTTC. Its protein is CARSLVSTEQFF.

V usage is TRBV12-3 or TRBV12-4 and J usage is TRBJ1-1; maybe TRBD1 (6 bases). The CDR3 runs 14 residues. V was cut by 3 bases and J by 4 bases, with 12 bases left in between. The CDR3 reads CASSFGGAITEAFF. The CDR3 DNA sequence: TGTGCCAGCAGTTTCGGGGGCGCTATCACTGAAGCTTTCTTT.

This chain uses TRBV5-5 with TRBJ2-1; possible D gene TRBD2, 6 bases. The germline CDR1 and CDR2 sequences are SGHKS and YYEKEE (reference sequence). V lost 1 base and J lost 7, with 15 bases in between. The CDR3 contains 15 residues. The CDR3 region has the DNA TGTGCCAGCAGCTTGTGGTCCGGGAGCGTAAATGAGCAGTTCTTC. Protein: CASSLWSGSVNEQFF.

V is TRBV20-1 and J is TRBJ2-5; D unclear. The CDR3 loop spans 13 amino acids. With 5 bases removed from V and 7 bases from J, the gap between germline ends came to 17 bases. Germline CDR1 reads DFQATT; CDR2 reads SNEGSKA (reference sequence). The chain's CDR3 is CSAQTGAPGTQYF. The CDR3 nucleotides are TGCAGTGCTCAGACTGGAGCGCCCGGGACCCAGTACTTC.

This clonotype was counted a few times. This chain joins TRBV12-3 or TRBV12-4 and TRBJ2-7; no clear D. The CDR3 extends over 13 amino acids. V lost 3 bases and J 4 bases, leaving 10 bases between the germline ends. CDR3 DNA: TGTGCCAGCAGTTTGGCAGGAAGGTACGAGCAGTACTTC. Translated, it gives CASSLAGRYEQYF.

V is TRBV20-1 and J is TRBJ1-6; TRBD1 matches 9 bases. This CDR3 region has 13 residues. The germline CDR1 and CDR2 sequences are DFQATT and SNEGSKA (reference sequence). Trimming at V came to 7 bases and at J to 7 bases, leaving 5 bases not matched to a gene. The CDR3 bases are TGCAGTGGACCGGACAGGGGCAATTCACCCCTCCACTTT. Translation: CSGPDRGNSPLHF.

The chain has TRBV7-9 and TRBJ2-1; D not certain. Trimming pared 9 bases from V and 0 bases from J, leaving 9 bases between. Germline CDR1 reads SEHNR; CDR2 reads FQNEAQ (reference sequence). The CDR3 covers 13 residues. The CDR3: CASGRSSYNEQFF. The CDR3 coding sequence is TGTGCCAGTGGTCGGAGCTCCTACAATGAGCAGTTCTTC. Full variable domain (rest looked up from reference TRBV7-9 and TRBJ2-1): DTGVSQNPRHKITKRGQNVTFRCDPISEHNRLYWYRQTLGQGPEFLTYFQNEAQLEKSRLLSDRFSAERPKGSFSTLEIQRTEQGDSAMYLCASGRSSYNEQFFGPGTRLTVL.